The rows below give T cell receptor beta chains drawn from one sample of a study of blood T cells in healthy people across ages. Using its own MiXCR run on the 5' RACE reads, TCRdb lists one record per CDR3 protein. The profile covers 1.2 million to 1.5 million distinct CDR3 sequences, with roughly 45% appearing a single time and 7.9% taken by the ten largest. Sequencing was carried out using blood. The receptors here all came from a woman between 18 and 29 years old in good health. The CDR3 runs from the conserved cysteine through the conserved F or W. A D gene is named only where the DNA matches it firmly. Where a row states a size, it is once, few, many or the class of an expanded clone; other rows omit it.

clone size,V gene,D gene,CDR3 length,J gene,CDR3 DNA,CDR3 protein
.,TRBV18,.,13,TRBJ1-1,TGTGCCACGGGGTCGGGCCCGAACACTGAAGCTTTCTTT,CATGSGPNTEAFF
few,TRBV2,.,14,TRBJ2-3,TGTGCCAGCAGTGAAAGAGGACTACTAGATACGCAGTATTTT,CASSERGLLDTQYF
.,TRBV4-1,TRBD2,20,TRBJ2-7,TGCGCCAGCAGCCAAGGAAGACAGTTGTATCTCGGGACTATCTCCTACGAGCAGTACTTC,CASSQGRQLYLGTISYEQYF
.,TRBV9,.,15,TRBJ1-2,TGTGCCAGCAGCGTAGACAGACAGGCTAACTATGGCTACACCTTC,CASSVDRQANYGYTF
few,TRBV28,.,16,TRBJ2-7,TGTGCCAGCAGACAACCCGGGACTCCGAGCTCCTACGAGCAGTACTTC,CASRQPGTPSSYEQYF
.,TRBV29-1,.,12,TRBJ2-3,TGCAGCGTTGGGCCCCGCACAGATACGCGGTATTTT,CSVGPRTDTRYF
.,TRBV7-2,TRBD2,15,TRBJ2-7,TGTGCCAGCAGCCATAGAAGGGCGGGGGCCTACGAGCAGTACTTC,CASSHRRAGAYEQYF
.,TRBV20-1,TRBD1,14,TRBJ1-2,TGCAGTGCTAGAGATCAGGGGGGCGTAGGCGGCTACACCTTC,CSARDQGGVGGYTF
.,TRBV11-2,.,16,TRBJ1-1,TGTGCCAGCAGCCCAGACCTGGGGACGGTGAACACTGAAGCTTTCTTT,CASSPDLGTVNTEAFF
.,TRBV6-5,.,13,TRBJ2-7,TGTGCCGGCAGCTTAGCCGATGAAGCCGAGCAGTACTTC,CAGSLADEAEQYF
.,TRBV15,.,12,TRBJ2-5,TGTGCCTCCCAGAAGGGGTCGAGGGAGCAGTACTTC,CASQKGSREQYF
.,TRBV3-1,TRBD2,14,TRBJ2-5,TGTGCCAGCCGTGTAGCGGGAGGGAACAATGAGCAGTACTTC,CASRVAGGNNEQYF
few,TRBV2,.,16,TRBJ2-5,TGTGCCAGCAGTCTAACTAGAGTAGAGATCAAAGAGACCCAGTACTTC,CASSLTRVEIKETQYF
.,TRBV5-1,.,14,TRBJ2-5,TGCGCCAGCAGCCCGTCAAGAATCGAAGAGACCCAGTACTTC,CASSPSRIEETQYF
.,TRBV21-1,.,15,TRBJ2-5,TGTGCCAGCAGCAAAGAGGCCCTGGGTCAAGAGACCCAGTACTTC,CASSKEALGQETQYF
.,TRBV27,TRBD2,14,TRBJ2-3,TGTGCCAGCAGTTTATCCAGCGGGAGATTCGAGCAGTATTTT,CASSLSSGRFEQYF
.,TRBV6-4,.,15,TRBJ2-7,TGTGCCAGCAGAATCGCACAGGGGGACTACAATGAGCAGTACTTC,CASRIAQGDYNEQYF
.,TRBV7-2,.,11,TRBJ2-7,TGTGCCAGCAGCCCAAACCGTGAGCAGTACTTC,CASSPNREQYF
.,TRBV2,.,16,TRBJ2-5,TGTGCCACCAGTGATGCTACAGCCCAACGCAAAGAGACCCAGTACTTC,CATSDATAQRKETQYF
few,TRBV10-3,TRBD2,14,TRBJ2-7,TGTGCCATCAGTGGCTCTAGCGGGGGCTACGAGCAGTACTTC,CAISGSSGGYEQYF